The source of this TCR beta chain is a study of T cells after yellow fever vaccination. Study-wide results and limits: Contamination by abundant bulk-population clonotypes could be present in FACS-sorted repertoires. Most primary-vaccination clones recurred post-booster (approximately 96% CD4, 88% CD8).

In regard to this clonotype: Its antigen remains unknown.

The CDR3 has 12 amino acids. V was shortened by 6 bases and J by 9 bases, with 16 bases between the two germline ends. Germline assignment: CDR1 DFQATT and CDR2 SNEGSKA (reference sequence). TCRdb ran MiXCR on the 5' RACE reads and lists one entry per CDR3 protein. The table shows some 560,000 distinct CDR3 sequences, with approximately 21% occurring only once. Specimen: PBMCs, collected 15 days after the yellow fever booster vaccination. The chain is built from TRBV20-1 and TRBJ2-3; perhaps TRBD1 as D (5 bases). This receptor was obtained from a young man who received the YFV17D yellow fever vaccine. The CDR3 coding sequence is TGCAGTGCACCTCCCCTGCAGGGCACGCAGTATTTT. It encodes CSAPPLQGTQYF.